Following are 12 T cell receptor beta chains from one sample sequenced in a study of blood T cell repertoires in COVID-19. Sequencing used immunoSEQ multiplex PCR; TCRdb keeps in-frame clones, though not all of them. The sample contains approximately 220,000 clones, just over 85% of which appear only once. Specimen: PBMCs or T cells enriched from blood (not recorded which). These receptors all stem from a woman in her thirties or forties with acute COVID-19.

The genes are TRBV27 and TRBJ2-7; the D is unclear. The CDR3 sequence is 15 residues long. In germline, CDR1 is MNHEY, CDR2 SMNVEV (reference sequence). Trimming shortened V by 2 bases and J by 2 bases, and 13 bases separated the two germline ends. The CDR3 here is CASSLGPSRTYEQYF. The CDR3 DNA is TGTGCCAGCAGTTTAGGCCCCTCCCGCACCTACGAGCAGTACTTC.

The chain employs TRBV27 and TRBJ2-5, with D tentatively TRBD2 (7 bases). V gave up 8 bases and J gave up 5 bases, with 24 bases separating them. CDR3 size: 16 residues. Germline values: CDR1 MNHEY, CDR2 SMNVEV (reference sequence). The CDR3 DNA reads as TGTGCCAGCGGGGGGGCGGCGAACTCTTTGCGGGAGACCCAGTACTTC. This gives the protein CASGGAANSLRETQYF.

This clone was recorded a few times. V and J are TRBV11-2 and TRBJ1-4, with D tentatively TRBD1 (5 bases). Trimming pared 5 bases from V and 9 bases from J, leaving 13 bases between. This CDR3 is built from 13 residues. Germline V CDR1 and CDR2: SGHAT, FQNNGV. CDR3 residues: CASSTRQLKKLFF. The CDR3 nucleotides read TGTGCCAGCAGCACACGACAGCTGAAAAAACTGTTTTTT.

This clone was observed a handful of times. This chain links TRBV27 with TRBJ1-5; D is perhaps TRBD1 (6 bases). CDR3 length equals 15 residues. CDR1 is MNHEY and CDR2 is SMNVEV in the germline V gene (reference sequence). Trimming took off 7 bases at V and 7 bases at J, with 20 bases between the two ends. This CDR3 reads CASTPVTGPGQPQHF. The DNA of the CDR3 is TGTGCCAGCACCCCTGTGACAGGCCCAGGGCAGCCCCAGCATTTT.

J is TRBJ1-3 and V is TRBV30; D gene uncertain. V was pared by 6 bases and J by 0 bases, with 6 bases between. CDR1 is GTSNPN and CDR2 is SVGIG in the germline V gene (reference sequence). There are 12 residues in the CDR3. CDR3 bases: TGTGCCTGCTCCCTCTCTGGAAACACCATATATTTT. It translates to CACSLSGNTIYF. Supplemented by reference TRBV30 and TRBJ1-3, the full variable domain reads SQTIHQWPATLVQPVGSPLSLECTVEGTSNPNLYWYRQAAGRGLQLLFYSVGIGQISSEVPQNLSASRPQDRQFILSSKKLLLSDSGFYLCACSLSGNTIYFGEGSWLTVV.

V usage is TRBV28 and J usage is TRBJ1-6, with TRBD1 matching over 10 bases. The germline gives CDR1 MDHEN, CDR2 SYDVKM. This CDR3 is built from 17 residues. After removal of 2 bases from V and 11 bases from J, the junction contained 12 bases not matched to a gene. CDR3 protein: CASSLVYGTGDRPPLHF. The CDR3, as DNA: TGTGCCAGCAGTTTAGTATACGGGACAGGGGATCGTCCACCCCTCCACTTT.

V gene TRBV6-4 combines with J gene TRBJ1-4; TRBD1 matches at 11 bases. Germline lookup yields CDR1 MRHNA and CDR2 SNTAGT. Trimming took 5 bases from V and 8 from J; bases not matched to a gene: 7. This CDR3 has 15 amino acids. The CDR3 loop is CASSPEGQGVEKLFF. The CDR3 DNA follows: TGTGCCAGCAGTCCAGAGGGACAGGGGGTCGAAAAACTGTTTTTT.

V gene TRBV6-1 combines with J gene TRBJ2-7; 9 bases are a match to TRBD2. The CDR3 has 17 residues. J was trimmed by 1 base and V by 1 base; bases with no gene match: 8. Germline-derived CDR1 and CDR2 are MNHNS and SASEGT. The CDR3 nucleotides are TGTGCCAGCAGTGAAGATGAGTCTAGCGGGGTTTCCTACGAGCAGTACTTC. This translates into CASSEDESSGVSYEQYF.

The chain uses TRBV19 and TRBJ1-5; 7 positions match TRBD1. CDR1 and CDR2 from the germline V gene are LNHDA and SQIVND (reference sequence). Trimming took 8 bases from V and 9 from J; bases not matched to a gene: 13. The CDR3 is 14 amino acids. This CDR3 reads CASCTGAQASPQHF. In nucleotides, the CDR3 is TGTGCCAGTTGTACAGGGGCCCAGGCTTCGCCCCAGCATTTT.

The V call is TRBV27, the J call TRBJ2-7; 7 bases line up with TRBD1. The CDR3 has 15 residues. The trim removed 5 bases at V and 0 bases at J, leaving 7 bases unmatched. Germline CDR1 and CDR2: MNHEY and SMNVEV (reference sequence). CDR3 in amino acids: CASSGSRDSSYEQYF. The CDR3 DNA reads TGTGCCAGCAGTGGCTCCCGGGACAGCTCCTACGAGCAGTACTTC.

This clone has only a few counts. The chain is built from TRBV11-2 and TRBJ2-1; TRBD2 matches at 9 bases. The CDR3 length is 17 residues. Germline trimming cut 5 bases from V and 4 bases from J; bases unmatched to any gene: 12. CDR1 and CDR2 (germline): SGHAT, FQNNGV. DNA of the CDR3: TGTGCCAGCAGCCCCCTTAGCGGGAGCCCCCGTTACAATGAGCAGTTCTTC. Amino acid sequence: CASSPLSGSPRYNEQFF.

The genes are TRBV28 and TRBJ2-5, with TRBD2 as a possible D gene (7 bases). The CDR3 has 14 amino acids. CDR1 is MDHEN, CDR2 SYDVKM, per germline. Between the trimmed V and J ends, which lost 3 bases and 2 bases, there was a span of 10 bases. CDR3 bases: TGTGCCAGCAGTTTGGGGGGGCGGCAAGAGACCCAGTACTTC. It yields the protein CASSLGGRQETQYF.